A single sample is the source of the 5 T cell receptor beta chains below, sequenced in a study of T cells in Graves' hyperthyroidism and ophthalmopathy. It was RNA transcripts that yielded the amplified TCR beta CDR3 regions. The primer set for the first-round RT-PCR of the TCR CDR3 was HTBI. TCRdb processed the multiplex PCR reads anew with MiXCR; each CDR3 protein has one entry. The sample comprises hundreds of thousands of distinct CDR3 sequences, more than 11% of which are singletons, and about 26% rests with the top ten. Sequencing used blood. These TCRs come from a woman in her twenties or thirties with Graves' hyperthyroidism.

This clonotype was found many times. The gene calls are TRBV19 and TRBJ2-7; D is possibly TRBD1 (6 bases). V was cut by 6 bases and J by 6 bases, with 21 bases left in between. The CDR3 extends over 15 amino acids. Germline assignment: CDR1 LNHDA and CDR2 SQIVND (reference sequence). This CDR3 reads CASSSYGTTSTEQYF. For the CDR3, the DNA is TGTGCCAGTAGCTCCTACGGGACAACGTCGACCGAGCAGTACTTC. The variable domain in full, with the rest retrieved from reference TRBV19 and TRBJ2-7, is DGGITQSPKYLFRKEGQNVTLSCEQNLNHDAMYWYRQDPGQGLRLIYYSQIVNDFQKGDIAEGYSVSREKKESFPLTVTSAQKNPTAFYLCASSSYGTTSTEQYFGPGTRLTVT.

The chain couples TRBV19 to TRBJ2-3, with unresolved D. CDR3 size: 13 residues. Trimming cost V 4 bases and J 2 bases, with 7 bases left between them. Per germline, CDR1 LNHDA and CDR2 SQIVND (reference sequence). In DNA form, the CDR3 reads TGTGCCAGTAGTAGCGGATACACAGATACGCAGTATTTT. It yields the protein CASSSGYTDTQYF.

Note on this clonotype: A junction boundary mismatches the germline segment, possibly from a read error. The chain links TRBV20-1 to TRBJ2-1, with D perhaps TRBD1 or TRBD2 (6 bases each). This CDR3 has 13 residues. In germline, CDR1 is DFQATT, CDR2 SNEGSKA (reference sequence). The CDR3, as DNA: TGCAGTGCTAGAGAGGTGGGGGGCAATGAGCAGCTCTTC. It yields the protein CSAREVGGNEQLF.

The gene calls are TRBV7-9 and TRBJ2-7; TRBD1 might be the D (5 bases). Trimming stripped 1 base from V and 9 bases from J, with 19 bases between. The CDR3 has 15 residues. Looked up from germline, CDR1 is SEHNR and CDR2 is FQNEAQ (reference sequence). CDR3 in DNA: TGTGCCAGCAGCTTAGAGGGGTCCTCAGTAGACGGGCAGTACTTC. It translates to CASSLEGSSVDGQYF. Complete variable domain (other parts from reference TRBV7-9 and TRBJ2-7): DTGVSQNPRHKITKRGQNVTFRCDPISEHNRLYWYRQTLGQGPEFLTYFQNEAQLEKSRLLSDRFSAERPKGSFSTLEIQRTEQGDSAMYLCASSLEGSSVDGQYFGPGTRLTVT.

Only a few counts were recorded for this clonotype. This rearrangement joins TRBV5-1 to TRBJ2-1, with 10 bases fitting TRBD2. V was pared by 6 bases and J by 1 base, with 13 bases of the junction left unmatched. CDR1 is SGHRS and CDR2 is YFSETQ in the germline V gene. The CDR3 has 18 residues. CDR3 sequence reads: CASKFSASGRGSYNEQFF. For the CDR3, the DNA is TGCGCCAGCAAGTTCAGTGCTAGCGGGAGAGGGTCCTACAATGAGCAGTTCTTC.